This TCR beta chain was captured by sequencing in a study of identical twins. This clonotype was observed a handful of times. No antigen is known for it. V lost 1 base, J lost 6 bases, and 8 bases stayed unmatched. CDR1 is LGHNA and CDR2 is YNFKEQ in the germline V gene. This CDR3 is built from 16 residues. After template switching added a universal primer site, the resulting cDNA carried unique molecular identifiers. TCRdb redid the calling of the 5' RACE reads with MiXCR, one entry per CDR3 protein. Among fewer than 550,000 distinct CDR3 sequences listed, roughly 15% were seen once. General study findings and limits: Models, which agreed with sharing between unrelated individuals, nonetheless underestimated the out-of-frame TCR alpha sharing seen in monozygotic twins. Fewer insertions were carried by abundant cord blood beta clonotypes, but none was seen in memory repertoires. Twins shared out-of-frame alpha sequences with excess low generation probability.

These data also featured in a second study, about yellow fever vaccine responses in identical twins.

The sample comprised CD4+ T cells sorted from blood. V is TRBV4-2 and J is TRBJ2-2, with 7 nucleotides matching TRBD2. The sequence derives from a woman aged 18-29 years in good health. The CDR3, as DNA: TGTGCCAGCAGCCAAGCCGAGACTAGCCAACCCGGGGAGCTGTTTTTT. It codes for CASSQAETSQPGELFF.